A selection of T cell receptor beta chains follows, all from one sample in a study of T-cell memory formation after mild COVID-19. From the 5' RACE reads, TCRdb called clonotypes with MiXCR, one entry per CDR3 protein. The data hold hundreds of thousands of distinct CDR3 sequences, with roughly 15% observed a single time. The specimen was PBMCs or a T cell subset sorted from them (not recorded which). Receptors were obtained from a man aged 18 to 29 who had mild COVID-19 (a few samples of this study predate the infection). Cell type and time point are not known. The CDR3 runs from the conserved cysteine through the conserved F or W. The D gene is left open where the match is weak. Not every row has a clone size; where given, it reads once, few, many or a size class.

15	once	TRBV7-9	TRBJ1-1	.	CASRPRGLINTEAFF	TGTGCCAGCAGACCTCGGGGGCTAATTAACACTGAAGCTTTCTTT
15	few	TRBV20-1	TRBJ2-7	TRBD2	CSASYAGVFSYEQYF	TGCAGTGCTAGTTACGCGGGGGTATTCTCCTACGAGCAGTACTTC
14	.	TRBV7-2	TRBJ1-2	.	CASSSDTVTGGYTF	TGTGCCAGCAGCTCCGACACCGTGACGGGGGGCTACACCTTC
14	.	TRBV2	TRBJ2-5	.	CASSEGAAAGTQYF	TGTGCCAGCAGTGAGGGAGCCGCAGCCGGGACCCAGTACTTC
11	.	TRBV10-3	TRBJ1-1	.	CATDGGGEAFF	TGTGCCACTGATGGCGGGGGTGAAGCTTTCTTT
10	many	TRBV12-3/TRBV12-4	TRBJ1-2	.	CATSQFDYTF	TGTGCCACCAGTCAGTTTGACTACACCTTC
17	many	TRBV18	TRBJ2-3	.	CASSPPGPGVSTDTQYF	TGTGCCAGCTCACCACCTGGCCCCGGGGTTAGCACAGATACGCAGTATTTT
13	many	TRBV6-5	TRBJ2-3	.	CASGFTATDTQYF	TGTGCCAGCGGTTTTACAGCTACAGATACGCAGTATTTT
14	.	TRBV12-3/TRBV12-4	TRBJ2-1	.	CASSLSSRWNEQFF	TGTGCCAGCAGTTTGTCGAGTCGGTGGAATGAGCAGTTCTTC
16	.	TRBV7-9	TRBJ2-2	.	CASSSSRAGNTGELFF	TGTGCCAGCAGCTCATCTAGGGCTGGGAACACCGGGGAGCTGTTTTTT
13	.	TRBV11-2	TRBJ1-1	TRBD1	CASSPWTGVRAFF	TGTGCCAGCAGCCCGTGGACAGGGGTTAGAGCTTTCTTT
16	many	TRBV5-1	TRBJ1-6	.	CASSLEAGGSYSPLHF	TGCGCCAGCAGCTTGGAGGCTGGGGGGAGTTATTCACCCCTCCACTTT
14	.	TRBV20-1	TRBJ1-4	.	CSARVLASEGKLFF	TGCAGTGCTAGAGTGCTTGCCTCAGAAGGGAAACTGTTTTTT
16	.	TRBV7-3	TRBJ2-3	TRBD2	CASSPLAGRNTDTQYF	TGTGCCAGCAGCCCCTTAGCGGGGCGTAACACAGATACGCAGTATTTT
15	many	TRBV20-1	TRBJ2-1	TRBD2	CSARDLGGVYNEQFF	TGCAGTGCTAGAGATTTGGGGGGGGTCTACAATGAGCAGTTCTTC
13	few	TRBV3-1	TRBJ2-1	.	CASSQENLNEQFF	TGTGCCAGCAGCCAAGAAAACTTGAATGAGCAGTTCTTC
13	.	TRBV15	TRBJ1-5	.	CATTSYSNQPQHF	TGTGCCACCACATCCTATAGCAATCAGCCCCAGCATTTT
15	.	TRBV15	TRBJ1-5	.	CATSSGRGSNQPQHF	TGTGCCACCAGCAGTGGACGGGGAAGCAATCAGCCCCAGCATTTT
13	few	TRBV9	TRBJ1-5	.	CASSVDYTQPQHF	TGTGCCAGCAGCGTAGATTATACTCAGCCCCAGCATTTT
11	.	TRBV29-1	TRBJ2-1	.	CSVEWSTKQFF	TGCAGCGTTGAGTGGTCTACTAAACAGTTCTTC
13	many	TRBV5-1	TRBJ1-2	TRBD1	CASSPTGDYGYTF	TGCGCCAGCAGCCCGACAGGGGACTATGGCTACACCTTC
13	few	TRBV29-1	TRBJ2-7	TRBD1	CSVAGTGGHEQYF	TGCAGCGTAGCCGGGACAGGGGGCCACGAGCAGTACTTC
14	few	TRBV6-5	TRBJ2-2	.	CASSYSTRDGELFF	TGTGCCAGCAGTTACTCCACGAGGGACGGGGAGCTGTTTTTT
15	few	TRBV5-1	TRBJ2-5	.	CASSTRAGSQETQYF	TGCGCCAGCAGCACCCGGGCGGGGTCTCAAGAGACCCAGTACTTC
12	few	TRBV5-1	TRBJ2-7	.	CATRTRPYEQYF	TGCGCCACCCGTACGAGGCCCTACGAGCAGTACTTC
14	few	TRBV7-9	TRBJ1-1	.	CASSLAGGITEAFF	TGTGCCAGCAGCTTAGCCGGGGGGATCACTGAAGCTTTCTTT
15	.	TRBV18	TRBJ1-1	.	CASSNSRTVNTEAFF	TGTGCCAGCTCAAACTCCCGGACGGTGAACACTGAAGCTTTCTTT
11	few	TRBV20-1	TRBJ2-3	.	CSARPSDTQYF	TGCAGTGCTAGACCCTCAGATACGCAGTATTTT
13	few	TRBV5-1	TRBJ2-5	.	CASSPWTGETQYF	TGCGCCAGCAGCCCCTGGACCGGGGAGACCCAGTACTTC
13	.	TRBV29-1	TRBJ2-5	.	CSGRAGAGETQYF	TGCAGCGGAAGGGCAGGGGCCGGAGAGACCCAGTACTTC
16	.	TRBV10-3	TRBJ1-4	TRBD1	CAISDGQGAQGEKLFF	TGTGCCATCAGTGACGGGCAGGGGGCGCAGGGTGAAAAACTGTTTTTT
13	.	TRBV6-1	TRBJ1-2	TRBD1	CASTQGGTYGYTF	TGTGCCAGCACTCAAGGGGGCACCTATGGCTACACCTTC
13	few	TRBV5-1	TRBJ2-7	.	CASSRGYIYEQYF	TGCGCCAGCAGCCGCGGATATATCTACGAGCAGTACTTC
15	.	TRBV11-2	TRBJ2-1	.	CASSLVPGLMNEQFF	TGTGCCAGCAGCTTAGTCCCAGGACTGATGAATGAGCAGTTCTTC
13	many	TRBV29-1	TRBJ2-3	.	CSVERGGTDTQYF	TGCAGCGTTGAAAGGGGGGGGACAGATACGCAGTATTTT
13	.	TRBV7-2	TRBJ1-6	.	CASSPGWSSPLHF	TGTGCCAGCAGCCCGGGGTGGAGTTCACCCCTCCACTTT
15	few	TRBV5-6	TRBJ2-1	TRBD1	CASSSTGISYNEQFF	TGTGCCAGCAGCTCGACAGGGATCTCCTACAATGAGCAGTTCTTC
17	.	TRBV11-2	TRBJ2-3	.	CASSLVGDIRLADTQYF	TGTGCCAGCAGCTTGGTGGGTGACATTCGGTTGGCAGATACGCAGTATTTT
13	.	TRBV9	TRBJ2-1	TRBD2	CASSVGGGSEQFF	TGTGCCAGCAGCGTAGGGGGCGGGAGTGAGCAGTTCTTC
14	few	TRBV6-1	TRBJ1-5	.	CASSEIGPGQPQHF	TGTGCCAGCAGTGAAATAGGGCCCGGGCAGCCCCAGCATTTT
17	few	TRBV12-3/TRBV12-4	TRBJ2-5	TRBD2	CASALLAGGLYQETQYF	TGTGCCAGTGCTTTACTAGCGGGGGGGTTGTACCAAGAGACCCAGTACTTC
14	.	TRBV20-1	TRBJ2-5	TRBD1	CSARPRDRVPTQYF	TGCAGTGCGCGCCCCCGGGACAGGGTACCGACCCAGTACTTC
16	many	TRBV21-1	TRBJ2-7	.	CASNQGWGLRPYEQYF	TGTGCCAGCAACCAGGGATGGGGGTTGCGTCCCTACGAGCAGTACTTC
16	.	TRBV12-3/TRBV12-4	TRBJ1-5	TRBD1	CASTSGGTGHGQPQHF	TGTGCCAGCACCTCAGGAGGGACAGGGCACGGGCAGCCCCAGCATTTT
17	.	TRBV4-3	TRBJ2-3	.	CASSPGRGSRFADTQYF	TGCGCCAGCAGCCCCGGTAGGGGGTCAAGGTTCGCAGATACGCAGTATTTT
14	once	TRBV20-1	TRBJ2-7	.	CSARVLPGPYEQYF	TGCAGTGCTAGAGTCCTCCCTGGGCCCTACGAGCAGTACTTC
14	few	TRBV27	TRBJ2-2	.	CASSLGVRGGELFF	TGTGCCAGCAGTTTAGGCGTCCGGGGCGGGGAGCTGTTTTTT
16	few	TRBV7-8	TRBJ2-1	TRBD1	CASSLYGTGGINEQFF	TGTGCCAGCAGCTTATATGGGACAGGTGGGATCAATGAGCAGTTCTTC
14	.	TRBV7-3	TRBJ2-7	.	CASSLIGGGYEQYF	TGTGCCAGCAGCTTAATCGGGGGTGGATACGAGCAGTACTTC
16	few	TRBV5-6	TRBJ2-1	.	CASSLYSGTPHNEQFF	TGTGCCAGCAGCTTGTACTCCGGGACCCCACACAATGAGCAGTTCTTC
13	.	TRBV10-3	TRBJ1-1	.	CAISQGSDTEAFF	TGTGCCATCAGTCAGGGATCAGACACTGAAGCTTTCTTT